The clone carrying this T cell receptor (beta chain) was seen a few times. Of the isolated RNA, all was reverse transcribed, and so the sequenced material was expressed TCRB transcripts. Sequenced by immunoSEQ multiplex PCR; TCRdb stores in-frame clones only, minus some. The table lists roughly 450,000 clones, approximately 10% of them singletons, with approximately 0.05% in the top ten. The CDR3 loop spans 12 amino acids. The germline V gene has CDR1 SGHDN and CDR2 FVKESK. V was clipped by 2 bases and J by 13 bases; unmatched bases: 3. This entry belongs to a study of beta chain features in type 1 diabetes.

The genes are TRBV14 and TRBJ2-2; TRBD2 matches 8 bases. The sequence was obtained from a woman aged 18-30 years in good health. Sequences were obtained from naive CD4+ T cells from blood. CDR3 in amino acids: CASSQYGRVLFF. The CDR3 DNA reads as TGTGCCAGCAGCCAATACGGGAGGGTGCTGTTTTTT.